This T cell receptor beta chain comes out of a study of T cells in Graves' hyperthyroidism and ophthalmopathy. Regarding the study as a whole: A 13 V-J model separated ophthalmopathy from stable hyperthyroidism. Also found in blood were most expanded thyroid clonotypes above 0.001.

Trimming removed 8 bases at V and 5 bases at J, with 22 bases between. The CDR3 is made up of 15 amino acids. RNA transcripts yielded amplified TCR beta CDR3 regions. In the first-round RT-PCR of the TCR CDR3, the HTBI primer set was used. MiXCR, applied by TCRdb to the multiplex PCR reads, yields one record per CDR3 protein. The data hold 600,000 or so distinct CDR3 sequences, with 14% observed a single time. In its sample, this clonotype was seen many times. Its antigen is currently unknown. PBMCs were sourced from about 10 ml fresh peripheral blood. This TCR was sampled from a woman aged 18 to 35 with Graves' ophthalmopathy. The sequenced sample consisted of blood. The chain combines TRBV12-3 or TRBV12-4 with TRBJ2-7, with a tentative D call TRBD2 (7 bases). CDR3 protein: CASASQGRGGDEQYF. The CDR3 nucleotides read TGTGCCAGCGCAAGTCAGGGAAGGGGGGGCGACGAGCAGTACTTC.